This T cell receptor beta chain originates from a study of regulatory T cells in long-lasting Graves disease. General observations from the study: Patients whose Graves' disease persisted exhibited lower TCR diversity than those newly diagnosed.

In this sample, this clonotype turned up many times. Antigen unknown. The time point is: newly diagnosed GD, antithyroid drugs for less than 3 months. With RNA extracted from PBMCs as input, the TCR library was made. Per germline, CDR1 DFQATT and CDR2 SNEGSKA (reference sequence). V was pared by 3 bases and J by 0 bases, with 6 bases between. The CDR3 is 12 amino acids. Arm-PCR of CDR3 regions and iRepertoire HTBI primers were used to build TCR beta libraries. TCRdb re-called the multiplex PCR reads through MiXCR, storing one row per CDR3 protein. The sample shows hundreds of thousands of distinct CDR3 sequences, approximately 15% of them seen only once. These data were likewise used in another study, on T cells in Graves' hyperthyroidism and ophthalmopathy.

This TCR was recovered from a woman aged 40 to 49 with Graves disease. Here the sequenced sample was peripheral blood mononuclear cells (PBMCs), taken at new diagnosis, from a patient treated with antithyroid drugs. The rearrangement uses TRBV20-1 and TRBJ2-7; D is unresolved. The CDR3 nucleotides are TGCAGTGCTAGTACTACCTCCTACGAGCAGTACTTC. Translated, it gives CSASTTSYEQYF.